The present T cell receptor beta chain was sequenced within a study of OX40 agonist ivuxolimab in advanced cancers. Study results and caveats: Both CD4+ and CD8+ T cell populations in blood had undergone clonal expansion by week 6 at 0.1 to 3.0 mg/kg. Among expanded peripheral T cells, antigen specificity went undetermined.

The timepoints at which blood was sampled were baseline, cycle 4 day 1, and cycle 7 day 1. From germline, CDR1 is SGHTA and CDR2 FQGTGA. The CDR3 has 16 amino acids. J was trimmed by 4 bases and V by 5 bases; bases with no gene match: 9. Remarks on this clone: Its antigen is not known.

Measured with immunoSEQ multiplex PCR; TCRdb has only the in-frame clones, and not every one. The sample lists about 70,000 clones; roughly 80% were seen once. The receptor was derived from an adult with an advanced solid tumor such as melanoma, head and neck, liver or kidney cancer. The chain employs TRBV7-3 and TRBJ2-2, with 8 bases that match TRBD2. The sample consisted of CD4+ or CD8+ T cells sorted from blood, taken in a trial of the OX40 agonist ivuxolimab. In DNA form, the CDR3 reads TGTGCCAGCAGCCGGACCGGGGGGGCTGGCACCGGGGAGCTGTTTTTT. The encoded protein is CASSRTGGAGTGELFF.